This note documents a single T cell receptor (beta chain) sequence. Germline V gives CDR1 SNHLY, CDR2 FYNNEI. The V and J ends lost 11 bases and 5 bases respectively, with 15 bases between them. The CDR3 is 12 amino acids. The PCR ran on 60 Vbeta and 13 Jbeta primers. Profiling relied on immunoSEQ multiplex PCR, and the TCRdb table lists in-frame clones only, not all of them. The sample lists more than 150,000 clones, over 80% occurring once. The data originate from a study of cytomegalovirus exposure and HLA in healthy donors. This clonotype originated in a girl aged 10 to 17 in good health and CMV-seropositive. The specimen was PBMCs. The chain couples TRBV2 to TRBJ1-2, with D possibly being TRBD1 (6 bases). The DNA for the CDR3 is TGTGCCCCGGACAGCGAAGGGTATGGCTACACCTTC. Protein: CAPDSEGYGYTF.